The source of this T cell receptor beta chain is a study of T cell responses to AZD1222 COVID-19 vaccine. Method: immunoSEQ multiplex PCR; TCRdb's copy keeps in-frame clones and lacks some. The sample consists of about 86,000 clones, around 80% of them appearing once. By share, this clone counts as medium-sized (0.01 to 0.1%). The CDR3 loop spans 13 amino acids. Germline V gives CDR1 PRHDT, CDR2 FYEKMQ (reference sequence). Trimming left V 0 bases short and J 3 bases short, with 5 bases between. The TCR sequence derives from an adult in good health. This specimen consisted of peripheral blood, obtained on day 0 of AZD1222 vaccination. The chain carries TRBV13 and TRBJ1-1; no definite D call. CDR3 in amino acids: CASSLGADTEAFF. CDR3 DNA sequence: TGTGCCAGCAGCTTAGGGGCGGACACTGAAGCTTTCTTT.